This TCR beta chain came from a study of T cells in Graves' hyperthyroidism and ophthalmopathy. Overall study findings and caveats: Most expanded thyroid clonotypes above 0.001 recurred in blood.

Germline CDR1 reads SGHVS; CDR2 reads FQNEAQ. The CDR3 sequence is 15 residues long. Trimming removed 4 bases from V and 6 bases from J; junction bases left unmatched: 6. In this sample, this clonotype turned up many times. Its target is unknown. Patients showing uncontrolled infection, other autoimmune disease, pregnancy or lactation were ineligible. Researchers amplified the TCR beta CDR3 regions from RNA transcripts. A set of HTBI primers served as the primers for a first-round RT-PCR of the TCR CDR3. TCRdb ran MiXCR on the multiplex PCR reads and lists one entry per CDR3 protein. The sample records approximately 640,000 distinct CDR3 sequences, 45% being singletons.

The sequenced sample consisted of peripheral blood or thyroid tissue (not recorded which). This clonotype originated in an adult man with Graves' disease, either hyperthyroidism or ophthalmopathy (not recorded which). This chain connects TRBV7-8 to TRBJ1-5; 10 nucleotides match TRBD1. The CDR3 protein is CASSSGTGEGQPQHF. In DNA form, the CDR3 reads TGTGCCAGCAGCTCCGGGACAGGGGAAGGTCAGCCCCAGCATTTT.